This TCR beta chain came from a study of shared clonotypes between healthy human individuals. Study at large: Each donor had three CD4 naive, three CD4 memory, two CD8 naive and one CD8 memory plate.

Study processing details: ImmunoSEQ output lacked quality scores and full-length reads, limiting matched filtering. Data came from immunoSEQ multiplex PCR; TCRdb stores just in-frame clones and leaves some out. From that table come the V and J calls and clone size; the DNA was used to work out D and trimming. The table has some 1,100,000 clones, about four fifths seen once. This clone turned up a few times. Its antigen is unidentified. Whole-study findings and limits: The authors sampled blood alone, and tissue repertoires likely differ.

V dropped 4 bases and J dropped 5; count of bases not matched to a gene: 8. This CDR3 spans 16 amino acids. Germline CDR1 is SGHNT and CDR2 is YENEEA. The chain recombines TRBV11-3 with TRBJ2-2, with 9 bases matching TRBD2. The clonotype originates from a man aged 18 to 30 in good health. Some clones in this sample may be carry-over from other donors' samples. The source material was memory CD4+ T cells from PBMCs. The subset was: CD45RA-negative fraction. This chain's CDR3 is CASSSRREGRTGELFF. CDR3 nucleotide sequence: TGTGCCAGCAGCTCGCGGCGGGAGGGCCGAACCGGGGAGCTGTTTTTT.